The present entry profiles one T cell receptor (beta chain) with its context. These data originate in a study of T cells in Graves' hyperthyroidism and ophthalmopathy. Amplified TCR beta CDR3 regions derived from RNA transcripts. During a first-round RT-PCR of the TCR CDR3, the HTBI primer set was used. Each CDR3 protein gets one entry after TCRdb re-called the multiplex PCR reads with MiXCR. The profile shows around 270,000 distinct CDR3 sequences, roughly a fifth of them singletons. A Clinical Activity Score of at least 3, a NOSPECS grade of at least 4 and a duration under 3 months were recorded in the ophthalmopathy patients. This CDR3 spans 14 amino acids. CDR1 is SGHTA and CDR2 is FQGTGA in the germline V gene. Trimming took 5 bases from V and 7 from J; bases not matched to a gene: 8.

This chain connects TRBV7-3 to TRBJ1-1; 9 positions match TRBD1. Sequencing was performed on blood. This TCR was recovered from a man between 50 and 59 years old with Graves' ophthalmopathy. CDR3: CASSAGRGQGEAFF. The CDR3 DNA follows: TGTGCCAGCAGCGCCGGGCGGGGACAGGGTGAAGCTTTCTTT.